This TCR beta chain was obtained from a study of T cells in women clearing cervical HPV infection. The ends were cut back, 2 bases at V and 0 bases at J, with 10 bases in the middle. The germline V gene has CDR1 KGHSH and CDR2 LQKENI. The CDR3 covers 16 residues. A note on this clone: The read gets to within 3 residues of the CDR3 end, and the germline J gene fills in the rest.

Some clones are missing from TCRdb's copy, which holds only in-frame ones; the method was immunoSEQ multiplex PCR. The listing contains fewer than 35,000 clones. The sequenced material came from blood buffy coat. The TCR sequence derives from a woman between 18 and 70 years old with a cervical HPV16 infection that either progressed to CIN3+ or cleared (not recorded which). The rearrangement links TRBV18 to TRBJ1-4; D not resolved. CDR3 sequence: CASSPRAPATNEKLFF. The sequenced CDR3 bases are TGTGCCAGCTCACCAAGGGCTCCAGCAACTAATGAAAAA. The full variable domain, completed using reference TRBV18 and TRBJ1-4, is NAGVMQNPRHLVRRRGQEARLRCSPMKGHSHVYWYRQLPEEGLKFMVYLQKENIIDESGMPKERFSAEFPKEGPSILRIQQVVRGDSAAYFCASSPRAPATNEKLFFGSGTQLSVL.